What follows are 18 T cell receptor beta chains derived from one specimen sequenced in a study of T cells after yellow fever vaccination. TCRdb processed the 5' RACE reads anew with MiXCR; each CDR3 protein has one entry. The sample yields around 250,000 distinct CDR3 sequences, around 7% seen once. Here the sequenced sample was CD4+ T cells sorted from PBMCs, taken 15 days after the yellow fever booster vaccination. The source of these receptors is a man in his thirties or forties who received the YFV17D yellow fever vaccine.

This clonotype was recorded a few times. V gene TRBV12-3 or TRBV12-4 combines with J gene TRBJ2-3; D may correspond to TRBD1 or TRBD2 (6 bases each). V was pared by 4 bases and J by 6 bases, with 17 bases between. The CDR3 covers 15 residues. CDR3 DNA: TGTGCCAGCAGTTCCGGAGGGGGATTTGTTGATACGCAGTATTTT. Translating it yields CASSSGGGFVDTQYF.

This clonotype was detected ten times or more. The gene calls are TRBV5-1 and TRBJ2-1, with 13 bases aligning to TRBD2. Germline-derived CDR1 and CDR2 are SGHRS and YFSETQ. This CDR3 region has 17 residues. V dropped 1 base and J dropped 8; count of bases not matched to a gene: 9. In DNA, the CDR3 is TGCGCCAGCAGCTTGTTGGGGACTAGCGGGATCATCGATGAGCAGTTCTTC. Its protein product is CASSLLGTSGIIDEQFF.

The chain uses TRBV7-9 and TRBJ1-2; 11 nucleotides agree with TRBD1. CDR3 length: 15 residues. Germline assignment: CDR1 SEHNR and CDR2 FQNEAQ (reference sequence). After removal of 9 bases from V and 7 bases from J, the junction contained 13 bases not matched to a gene. The CDR3 sequence: CARSPDGQGAGGYTF. CDR3 DNA: TGTGCCAGAAGCCCCGACGGACAGGGGGCCGGTGGCTACACCTTC. Using reference TRBV7-9 and TRBJ1-2 for the parts outside the CDR3, the full variable domain is DTGVSQNPRHKITKRGQNVTFRCDPISEHNRLYWYRQTLGQGPEFLTYFQNEAQLEKSRLLSDRFSAERPKGSFSTLEIQRTEQGDSAMYLCARSPDGQGAGGYTFGSGTRLTVV.

This clonotype was recorded at least ten times. This sequence joins TRBV20-1 and TRBJ2-1; D gene unclear. Germline values: CDR1 DFQATT, CDR2 SNEGSKA (reference sequence). The CDR3 runs 11 residues. V dropped 8 bases and J dropped 4 bases, with 9 bases sitting between them. The CDR3 nucleotides read TGCAGTTCCATTCTGTACAATGAGCAGTTCTTC. Protein: CSSILYNEQFF.

This clonotype was seen ten or more times. This chain joins TRBV6-5 and TRBJ1-5; 8 bases are shared with TRBD1. Germline CDR1 is MNHEY and CDR2 is SVGAGI. This CDR3 region has 15 residues. V was pared by 6 bases and J by 5 bases, with 9 bases of the junction left unmatched. CDR3 coding DNA: TGTGCCAGCAGGTGGACAGGGAGTGTGGATCAGCCCCAGCATTTT. This encodes CASRWTGSVDQPQHF.

The CDR3 DNA reads TGTGCCAGTAGTATCTCCTTACTGGACAGGGGGCATTACACCTTC. Protein: CASSISLLDRGHYTF. The chain carries TRBV19 and TRBJ1-2; TRBD1 matches at 11 bases. This CDR3 is 15 amino acids long. Germline trimming cut 3 bases from V and 11 bases from J; bases unmatched to any gene: 11. Per germline, CDR1 LNHDA and CDR2 SQIVND (reference sequence).

This clonotype was counted ten times or more. This chain uses TRBV12-3 or TRBV12-4 with TRBJ2-1; no clear D gene. This CDR3 is built from 14 residues. Trimming removed 2 bases at V and 7 bases at J, with 12 bases between. The CDR3 DNA sequence: TGTGCCAGCAGTTTAAGGGCGGTAACAAATGAGCAGTTCTTC. This codes for CASSLRAVTNEQFF.

This clonotype was recorded many times. The chain combines TRBV12-3 or TRBV12-4 with TRBJ2-7, with no clear D. This CDR3 is built from 13 residues. V lost 4 bases and J 7 bases, leaving 14 bases between the germline ends. The CDR3 nucleotides read TGTGCCAGCAGTTCGGGTAGGGTTGGGGAGCAGTACTTC. Residues: CASSSGRVGEQYF.

This clonotype was seen at least ten times. The rearrangement joins TRBV9 to TRBJ2-5; the match to TRBD2 covers 7 bases. Germline V gives CDR1 SGDLS, CDR2 YYNGEE. V shed 7 bases and J 4 bases; nucleotides not matched to a gene: 7. This CDR3 contains 13 residues. The CDR3 here is CASGGLGGETQYF. DNA of the CDR3: TGTGCCAGCGGAGGACTAGGTGGAGAGACCCAGTACTTC.

This clonotype was observed many times. The V and J genes are TRBV12-3 or TRBV12-4 and TRBJ2-3, with 8 bases aligning to TRBD2. J gave up 1 base and V 2 bases, and 5 bases lay outside the gene matches. This CDR3 spans 16 amino acids. The CDR3: CASSLRSGIGTDTQYF. Written as DNA, the CDR3 is TGTGCCAGCAGTTTACGTAGCGGGATAGGCACAGATACGCAGTATTTT.

This clonotype was picked up many times. The chain recombines TRBV6-5 with TRBJ2-5; the match to TRBD2 covers 7 bases. The J segment lost 2 bases and the V segment lost 2 bases, leaving 2 bases of the junction unmatched. Germline V CDR1 and CDR2: MNHEY, SVGAGI. The length of the CDR3 is 14 residues. This CDR3 is CASSYGRVQETQYF. The CDR3 region has the DNA TGTGCCAGCAGTTACGGGAGGGTACAAGAGACCCAGTACTTC.

The chain has TRBV30 and TRBJ2-1; TRBD2 aligns across 8 bases. CDR1 is GTSNPN and CDR2 is SVGIG in the germline V gene (reference sequence). CDR3 length equals 15 residues. With 6 bases clipped from V and 0 bases from J, the junction kept 7 bases outside the gene matches. The chain's CDR3 is CACSRSGSSYNEQFF. The CDR3 DNA follows: TGTGCCTGTTCAAGGAGCGGGAGCTCCTACAATGAGCAGTTCTTC.

This clonotype was recorded a few times. V and J are TRBV30 and TRBJ2-7; 7 bases match TRBD2. V shed 2 bases and J 6 bases; nucleotides not matched to a gene: 7. Germline V gene data show CDR1 as GTSNPN and CDR2 as SVGIG (reference sequence). The CDR3 is 13 amino acids. The CDR3 reads CAWSRGLAAEQYF. CDR3 coding DNA: TGTGCCTGGAGTCGTGGGCTAGCGGCCGAGCAGTACTTC.

Many counts were recorded for this clonotype. The chain recombines TRBV20-1 with TRBJ1-2, with 7 bases fitting TRBD1. Germline CDR1 DFQATT, CDR2 SNEGSKA (reference sequence). This CDR3 comprises 13 residues. Germline trimming cut 2 bases from V and 8 bases from J; bases unmatched to any gene: 8. The CDR3 sequence is CSARPGQADGYTF. In DNA form, the CDR3 reads TGCAGTGCTAGACCTGGACAGGCTGACGGCTACACCTTC.

In this sample, this clonotype turned up a few times. This sequence joins TRBV28 and TRBJ1-2, with 8 positions matching TRBD1. The CDR3 contains 15 residues. Germline loops: CDR1 MDHEN, CDR2 SYDVKM. V shed 10 bases and J 3 bases; nucleotides not matched to a gene: 13. The CDR3 loop is CAILGPGGADYGYTF. The CDR3 DNA reads as TGTGCCATTTTGGGTCCAGGGGGCGCGGACTATGGCTACACCTTC.

The chain is built from TRBV20-1 and TRBJ2-1, with 7 positions matching TRBD2. The CDR3 is 13 amino acids. V shed 6 bases and J 4 bases; nucleotides not matched to a gene: 6. Germline V gene lookup returns CDR1 DFQATT and CDR2 SNEGSKA (reference sequence). CDR3 amino acids: CSASGTTYNEQFF. The CDR3 DNA reads as TGCAGTGCATCCGGGACTACATACAATGAGCAGTTCTTC.

This clonotype was detected a few times. V and J are TRBV10-3 and TRBJ2-7; the D is unclear. CDR1 ENHRY and CDR2 SYGVKD come from the germline V gene. Trimming took 2 bases from V and 3 from J, leaving 8 bases between them. The CDR3 length is 13 residues. Written as DNA, the CDR3 is TGTGCCATCAGTGAGCCCCCCAACTACGAGCAGTACTTC. Translated, it gives CAISEPPNYEQYF.

This clonotype has only a few counts. J is TRBJ2-5 and V is TRBV4-2; weak D call: TRBD1 (6 bases). The length of the CDR3 is 15 residues. Germline-derived CDR1 and CDR2 are LGHNA and YNFKEQ. The V and J ends lost 1 base and 4 bases respectively, with 13 bases between them. CDR3 bases: TGTGCCAGCAGCCAAGGTGGGGGCCGGAGAGAGACCCAGTACTTC. Translated: CASSQGGGRRETQYF.